The rows below give T cell receptor beta chains drawn from one sample of a study of shared clonotypes between healthy human individuals. Clones were sequenced by immunoSEQ multiplex PCR, and TCRdb holds only the in-frame ones, with some missing. The repertoire consists of 2 million to 3 million clones, with more than 85% occurring once and the leading ten covering about 0.39%. The sequenced material came from naive CD4+ T cells from PBMCs. These receptors originate from a man in his late teens or twenties in good health. Some clones in this sample may be carry-over from other donors' samples. Both conserved end residues are part of each CDR3. A D gene is named only where the DNA matches it firmly. The size of a clone is reported for some rows only, either as once, few or many, or as a class for expanded clones.

TRBV28,NA,NA,TRBJ1-2,TGTGCCAGCAGCTGGGCCATGGACAGACCTAACTATGGCTACACCTTC,CASSWAMDRPNYGYTF
TRBV7-8,NA,NA,TRBJ1-1,TGTGCCAGCAGCCCTCGGACAGCGCGTCTACCTTTCTTT,CASSPRTARLPFF
TRBV6-1,once,TRBD2,TRBJ2-1,TGTGCCAGCAGTGGCGCAACTTATAGCGGGACTAACAATGAGCAGTTCTTC,CASSGATYSGTNNEQFF
TRBV5-4,few,NA,TRBJ1-1,TGTGCCAGCAGACGCAAAGGAGGCCTGGGGAACACTGAAGCTTTCTTT,CASRRKGGLGNTEAFF
TRBV5-1,NA,TRBD1,TRBJ1-2,TGCGCCAGCAGCTCCGGGACAGAATTTTATGGCTACACCTTC,CASSSGTEFYGYTF
TRBV28,NA,NA,TRBJ1-1,TGTGCCAGCAGTTTAATGAGGGTTGGAGGGACTGAAGCTTTCTTT,CASSLMRVGGTEAFF
TRBV5-4,NA,NA,TRBJ2-3,TGTGCCAGCAGTCTGGCTGCGGGGACCACAGATACGCAGTATTTT,CASSLAAGTTDTQYF
TRBV27,once,NA,TRBJ1-2,TGTGCCAGCAGGGCTAACTATGGCTACACCTTC,CASRANYGYTF
TRBV10-1,NA,NA,TRBJ1-4,TGCGCCAGCAGCCCTACTCCCGGGACCGCAGATGAAAAACTGTTTTTT,CASSPTPGTADEKLFF
TRBV11-1,NA,TRBD1,TRBJ2-1,TGTGCCAGCAGCTCACTAGACAGGGCCGATGAGCAGTTCTTC,CASSSLDRADEQFF
TRBV7-9,NA,NA,TRBJ2-5,TGTGCCAGCAGCTTGGTTGCATTAGAGACCCAGTACTTC,CASSLVALETQYF
TRBV28,NA,NA,TRBJ2-7,TGTGCCAGCAGCTCGCGGATTCCCTACGAGCAGTACTTC,CASSSRIPYEQYF
TRBV30,NA,TRBD1,TRBJ2-1,TGTGCCTCAATTCCCGGGACAGGGGGCAATGAGCAGTTCTTC,CASIPGTGGNEQFF
TRBV11-1,NA,NA,TRBJ2-7,TGTGCCAGCAGCTTTGGGACACAGGGCTACGAGCAGTACTTC,CASSFGTQGYEQYF
TRBV5-1,NA,TRBD1,TRBJ1-3,TGCGCCAGCAGCATTACAGGGGGCCCTGGAAACACCATATATTTT,CASSITGGPGNTIYF
TRBV18,NA,NA,TRBJ2-1,TGTGCCAGCTCCCCGACTAGACAGTACAATGAGCAGTTCTTC,CASSPTRQYNEQFF
TRBV20-1,few,NA,TRBJ1-1,TGCAGTGCTAGTAATCAGGTGGAAGCTTTCTTT,CSASNQVEAFF
TRBV6-1,NA,TRBD2,TRBJ2-7,TGTGCCAGCAGTGACCGGGAGGCACGCTCCTACGAGCAGTACTTC,CASSDREARSYEQYF
TRBV11-2,NA,NA,TRBJ2-7,TGTGCCAGCAGCTTAGCCGGGGACGAGCAGTACTTC,CASSLAGDEQYF
TRBV6-5,NA,NA,TRBJ1-2,TGTGCCAGCTATTCGTATGGCTACACCTTC,CASYSYGYTF
TRBV6-1,NA,NA,TRBJ1-5,TGTGCCAGCAAGGTGGACTTTGGCAATCAGCCCCAGCATTTT,CASKVDFGNQPQHF
TRBV11-2,NA,NA,TRBJ2-7,TGTGCCAGCAGGGGACTGATATACGAGCAGTACTTC,CASRGLIYEQYF
TRBV6-6,once,TRBD1,TRBJ1-2,TGTGCCAGCAGTACCTACAGGGGAAGGGATGGCTACACCTTC,CASSTYRGRDGYTF
TRBV7-2,NA,NA,TRBJ2-1,TGTGCCAGCAGCTTCGGACGTCTGGATGAGCAGTTCTTC,CASSFGRLDEQFF
TRBV5-1,NA,NA,TRBJ2-3,TGCGCCAGCAGCCCCGGGACCCGCACAGATACGCAGTATTTT,CASSPGTRTDTQYF
TRBV6-5,NA,NA,TRBJ2-3,TGTGCCAGCAGTTACGGCGGGAGCACAGATACGCAGTATTTT,CASSYGGSTDTQYF
TRBV29-1,NA,NA,TRBJ1-6,TGCAGCGTTTCCATCGATGGAGATAATTCACCCCTCCACTTT,CSVSIDGDNSPLHF
TRBV5-4,NA,NA,TRBJ1-1,TGTGCCAGCAGCTTACAGGGCTCCCCTGAAGCTTTCTTT,CASSLQGSPEAFF
TRBV27,once,NA,TRBJ2-7,TGTGCCAGCAGTACTACCGGGTTCCACTCCTACGAGCAGTACTTC,CASSTTGFHSYEQYF
TRBV9,NA,NA,TRBJ1-1,TGTGCCAGCAGCGTAGAAGGACGGATGAACACTGAAGCTTTCTTT,CASSVEGRMNTEAFF
TRBV28,NA,NA,TRBJ1-2,TGTGCCAGCAGTTCCTTAGCAGGCTATGGCTACACCTTC,CASSSLAGYGYTF
TRBV5-8,NA,NA,TRBJ2-7,TGTGCCAGCAGCGCTCGAAGGGGAGGCCTCAAGTACTTC,CASSARRGGLKYF
TRBV7-2,NA,NA,TRBJ2-7,TGTGCCAGCAGCTTAATCCCCAACGAGCAGTACTTC,CASSLIPNEQYF
TRBV18,NA,TRBD1,TRBJ2-7,TGTGCCAGCTCACCAACCACCTCGACAGGGAGTAGCGAGCAGTACTTC,CASSPTTSTGSSEQYF
TRBV19,NA,TRBD2,TRBJ2-7,TGTGCCAGCAAACTATCCCACCCTAGCGGAGCCTACGAGCAGTACTTC,CASKLSHPSGAYEQYF
TRBV6-1,NA,TRBD2,TRBJ2-1,TGTGCCAGCAGCCTGATGGCGGGAGGTTGGGATGAGCAGTTCTTC,CASSLMAGGWDEQFF
TRBV5-6,NA,TRBD2,TRBJ2-7,TGTGCCAGCAGCTCGCAGAGGCGGGAGGGCCTAGGCTACGAGCAGTACTTC,CASSSQRREGLGYEQYF
TRBV7-3,NA,NA,TRBJ2-1,TGTGCCAGCAGCTTAGGTGTGCACAATGAGCAGTTCTTC,CASSLGVHNEQFF
TRBV28,once,NA,TRBJ1-1,TGTGCCAGCAGTTACGGGGGAAACTCTGAAGCTTTCTTT,CASSYGGNSEAFF
TRBV9,NA,TRBD2,TRBJ2-1,TGTGCCAGCAAACCGGGGGTAGCGGGAGCCCAAAGCTCCTACAATGAGCAGTTCTTC,CASKPGVAGAQSSYNEQFF
TRBV11-2,NA,NA,TRBJ2-1,TGTGCCAGCAGCTTAGCGAGTAGCGTGGCGAATGAGCAGTTCTTC,CASSLASSVANEQFF
TRBV28,NA,NA,TRBJ1-1,TGTGCCAGCAGGCGGGACCCGGTGGTCACTGAAGCTTTCTTT,CASRRDPVVTEAFF
TRBV28,NA,NA,TRBJ2-7,TGTGCCATCAAATCGACAGAGCCCTACGAGCAGTACTTC,CAIKSTEPYEQYF
TRBV28,NA,NA,TRBJ2-2,TGTGCCAGCATCCCGCCCCGGGGGGCGCAGGGCACCGGGGAGCTGTTTTTT,CASIPPRGAQGTGELFF
TRBV2,few,NA,TRBJ1-4,TGTGCCAGCAGTGAACCCAAGAGGGAAAAACTGTTTTTT,CASSEPKREKLFF
TRBV4-1,NA,TRBD1,TRBJ2-7,TGCGCCAGCAGCCGCGGGACAGGGATATCCTACGAGCAGTACTTC,CASSRGTGISYEQYF
TRBV4-2,NA,TRBD2,TRBJ2-7,TGTGCCAGCAGCCAAGCAGTAGCGGGAGATGAGCAGTACTTC,CASSQAVAGDEQYF
TRBV7-9,NA,TRBD1,TRBJ2-7,TGTGCCAGCAGCTCGCCCGGGACAGGGGTTACCTACGAGCAGTACTTC,CASSSPGTGVTYEQYF
TRBV10-3,NA,NA,TRBJ1-1,TGTGCCATCAGTTACAGCGGCAACACTGAAGCTTTCTTT,CAISYSGNTEAFF
TRBV5-1,once,TRBD1,TRBJ1-2,TGCGCCAGCAGCGAAAGAAATGGACAGGACTTCGGCTATGGCTACACCTTC,CASSERNGQDFGYGYTF
TRBV4-1,NA,NA,TRBJ2-5,TGCGCCAGCAGCCAAGATGGGGGTCGGGGGACCCAGTACTTC,CASSQDGGRGTQYF
TRBV6-5,NA,TRBD1,TRBJ2-3,TGTGCCAGCAGGTCAGGACAGGCCATCACAGATACGCAGTATTTT,CASRSGQAITDTQYF
TRBV7-3,NA,TRBD2,TRBJ2-1,TGTGCCAGCAGCTTTACTAGCGAGGCCTACAATGAGCAGTTCTTC,CASSFTSEAYNEQFF
TRBV11-3,NA,NA,TRBJ2-1,TGTGCCAGCAGCTTAGGGGAGCGGAATGAGCAGTTCTTC,CASSLGERNEQFF
TRBV7-3,NA,TRBD2,TRBJ2-1,TGTGCCAGCAGCTGGACTAGCGGGATGGGTAATGAGCAGTTCTTC,CASSWTSGMGNEQFF
TRBV5-1,NA,NA,TRBJ2-2,TGCGCCAGCGGCTTGACTAACACCGGGGAGCTGTTTTTT,CASGLTNTGELFF
TRBV15,NA,NA,TRBJ1-1,TGTGCCACCAGCAGAGACAGGGTGAGGGTCACTGAAGCTTTCTTT,CATSRDRVRVTEAFF
TRBV29-1,few,NA,TRBJ2-2,TGCAGCGTGGGCGTGAGGTGGGCCGGGGAGCTGTTTTTT,CSVGVRWAGELFF